This T cell receptor (beta chain) originates from a study of cytomegalovirus exposure and HLA in healthy donors. Amplification used 60 Vbeta primers and 13 Jbeta primers. Profiled with immunoSEQ multiplex PCR; TCRdb holds only in-frame clones, not every one. The repertoire table contains some 160,000 clones. The receptor comes from a man aged 25 to 40 in good health and CMV-seronegative. Sample: PBMCs.

The CDR3 loop is CASSAGQGAYEQYF. The CDR3 DNA reads TGTGCCAGCAGCGCGGGACAGGGGGCATACGAGCAGTACTTC. The chain has TRBV7-9 and TRBJ2-7, with 12 bases lining up with TRBD1. Germline V gene data show CDR1 as SEHNR and CDR2 as FQNEAQ (reference sequence). After removal of 5 bases from V and 4 bases from J, the junction contained 3 bases not matched to a gene. The CDR3 runs to 14 residues.